Below are 14 T cell receptor beta chains sequenced from a single sample in a study of T-cell reconstitution after alpha-beta-depleted transplantation in children. Preparation of the TCRbeta library was carried out with unique molecular identifiers. One entry per CDR3 protein, called by TCRdb with MiXCR from the PCR reads. The table shows almost 250,000 distinct CDR3 sequences, with roughly 23% occurring only once. This specimen consisted of PBMCs, obtained before TCRalphabeta/CD19-depleted stem cell transplant. These receptors all stem from a girl aged 2-10 years with Fanconi anemia, due to receive a stem cell transplant.

This clonotype was counted only a few times. CDR3 in amino acids: CASSDPGLGDEQFF. The CDR3 nucleotides read TGCGCCAGCAGTGACCCTGGACTAGGCGATGAGCAGTTCTTC. The chain employs TRBV10-2 and TRBJ2-1; TRBD2 agrees at 7 bases. CDR3 length: 14 amino acids. Trimming cost V 3 bases and J 8 bases; bases outside gene matches: 7. Germline V gene data show CDR1 as WSHSY and CDR2 as SAAADI.

This chain joins TRBV5-1 and TRBJ2-5; perhaps TRBD2 as D (5 bases). Germline assignment: CDR1 SGHRS and CDR2 YFSETQ. This CDR3 has 14 residues. V was shortened by 2 bases and J by 4 bases, with 12 bases between the two germline ends. The CDR3 here is CASSFVLGVETQYF. The CDR3 bases are TGCGCCAGCAGCTTTGTACTAGGCGTAGAGACCCAGTACTTC.

This clonotype has ten or more counts. V gene TRBV29-1 combines with J gene TRBJ2-7; 8 bases match TRBD1. The CDR3 is 16 residues long. V dropped 0 bases and J dropped 3; count of bases not matched to a gene: 10. Germline V gene data show CDR1 as SQVTM and CDR2 as ANQGSEA. The DNA for the CDR3 is TGCAGCGTTGAAGAGGCCGAGGAGGACAGGGTCTACGAGCAGTACTTC. This translates into CSVEEAEEDRVYEQYF.

The sample holds one count of this clonotype. The chain uses TRBV7-2 and TRBJ2-7; 8 nucleotides align to TRBD2. The V segment lost 3 bases and the J segment 2 bases; nucleotides outside the gene matches: 3. Germline V gene data show CDR1 as SGHTA and CDR2 as FQGNSA. This CDR3 is 14 amino acids long. CDR3 amino acids: CASSFSGAPYEQYF. CDR3 DNA: TGTGCCAGCAGCTTTAGCGGGGCCCCCTACGAGCAGTACTTC.

Ten or more counts support this clonotype. The chain couples TRBV12-3 or TRBV12-4 to TRBJ1-5; D unclear. Trimming left V 5 bases short and J 2 bases short, with 13 bases between. The CDR3 is made up of 15 amino acids. The CDR3 DNA reads as TGTGCCAGCAGTCGTACGGGGAACGGCAATCAGCCCCAGCATTTT. Its translation is CASSRTGNGNQPQHF.

The chain recombines TRBV20-1 with TRBJ2-7; D remains unclear. Germline V gives CDR1 DFQATT, CDR2 SNEGSKA (reference sequence). The CDR3 covers 15 residues. The CDR3 loop is CSPRGGLETSYEQYF. In DNA form, the CDR3 reads TGCAGCCCTAGAGGTGGGCTAGAGACCTCCTACGAGCAGTACTTC.

This chain connects TRBV6-2 or TRBV6-3 to TRBJ2-1; D perhaps matches TRBD1 (5 bases). Trimming took 6 bases from V and 0 from J, leaving 15 bases between them. CDR3 length: 16 residues. CDR1 and CDR2 (germline): MNHEY, SVGEGT. Written as DNA, the CDR3 is TGTGCCAGCAGCCCCTTCGACAGCCCCTCCTACAATGAGCAGTTCTTC. Amino acids: CASSPFDSPSYNEQFF.

This clonotype was counted a few times. The V call is TRBV4-1, the J call TRBJ2-3, with TRBD2 identical over 15 bases. From germline, CDR1 is MGHRA and CDR2 YSYEKL. The CDR3 runs 18 residues. The V gene end was trimmed by 6 bases and the J gene end by 2 bases; junction bases not matched to a gene: 9. DNA for the CDR3: TGCGCCAGCAGTCACTGGACTAGCGGGGGGGTATACACAGATACGCAGTATTTT. This gives the protein CASSHWTSGGVYTDTQYF.

There are many counts of this clonotype. CDR3 bases: TGCAGCGTTGACAACAGGGGAGTAGGCAATGAGCAGTTCTTC. Protein product: CSVDNRGVGNEQFF. This chain connects TRBV29-1 to TRBJ2-1, with 7 nucleotides matching TRBD1. V was pared by 3 bases and J by 6 bases, with 8 bases of the junction left unmatched. The germline V gene encodes CDR1 SQVTM and CDR2 ANQGSEA. CDR3 length: 14 amino acids.

This clonotype appeared a few times. The chain couples TRBV28 to TRBJ2-5; 9 nucleotides line up with TRBD2. The CDR3 sequence is 15 residues long. CDR1 is MDHEN, CDR2 SYDVKM, per germline. The V segment lost 2 bases and the J segment 4 bases; nucleotides outside the gene matches: 5. Here the CDR3 reads CASSLGGLATETQYF. For the CDR3, the DNA is TGTGCCAGCAGTTTAGGAGGACTAGCGACAGAGACCCAGTACTTC.

This clonotype has ten or more counts. V is TRBV29-1 and J is TRBJ2-3; 8 bases are a match to TRBD2. After removal of 4 bases from V and 5 bases from J, the junction contained 5 bases not matched to a gene. Germline CDR1 SQVTM, CDR2 ANQGSEA. This CDR3 contains 13 residues. CDR3 amino acids: CSVVGLAGDTQYF. The CDR3 region has the DNA TGCAGCGTTGTAGGACTAGCCGGAGATACGCAGTATTTT.

With regard to this clonotype: A read error may be the cause here, since a much bigger clone is one base away. V usage is TRBV12-3 or TRBV12-4 and J usage is TRBJ2-1, with 10 bases fitting TRBD2. CDR3 size: 14 residues. This chain's CDR3 is CPSSLSGGAIEQFF. The DNA for the CDR3 is TGTCCCAGCAGTTTAAGCGGGGGGGCCATTGAGCAGTTCTTC.

This clonotype was observed at least ten times. V is TRBV20-1 and J is TRBJ1-5; no clear D gene. The germline V gene has CDR1 DFQATT and CDR2 SNEGSKA (reference sequence). CDR3 length: 15 amino acids. V gave up 1 base and J gave up 5 bases, with 15 bases separating them. The CDR3 sequence is CSARVGSPFDQPQHF. The DNA for the CDR3 is TGCAGTGCTAGAGTGGGCAGCCCTTTTGATCAGCCCCAGCATTTT.

This chain joins TRBV23-1 and TRBJ2-7; tentatively, D is TRBD1 (6 bases). TRBV23-1 is classed as an ORF, of uncertain function. The CDR3 sequence is 17 residues long. V dropped 3 bases and J dropped 2 bases, with 20 bases sitting between them. The CDR3 coding sequence is TGCGCCAGCAGTCATTTCAACCCCGACAGGACTCCCTACGAGCAGTACTTC. Its translation is CASSHFNPDRTPYEQYF.